Each of the 17 T cell receptor beta chains below was sequenced from the same sample in a study of chemoradiotherapy in HPV16-positive cancers. Sequencing was performed with immunoSEQ multiplex PCR; in TCRdb, only in-frame clones are kept and a portion is missing. This table has about 12,000 clones, 85% to 90% appearing once. Sequencing was performed on blood, taken from a patient who underwent chemoradiotherapy. These receptors were collected from a human donor with HPV-associated anogenital cancer.

The rearrangement joins TRBV7-2 to TRBJ1-1; D uncertain. The CDR3 consists of 14 residues. Germline CDR1 SGHTA, CDR2 FQGNSA. Trimming removed 1 base from V and 0 bases from J, with 6 bases in between. CDR3 region: CASSLGQLNTEAFF. The CDR3 DNA is TGTGCCAGCAGCTTAGGGCAGTTGAACACTGAAGCTTTCTTT.

The chain employs TRBV5-6 and TRBJ2-7; D is perhaps TRBD2 (5 bases). The CDR3 sequence is 15 residues long. Germline V gene lookup returns CDR1 SGHDT and CDR2 YYEEEE. Trimming pared 4 bases from V and 2 bases from J, leaving 16 bases between. Here the CDR3 reads CASSPRNDGAYEQYF. CDR3 coding DNA: TGTGCCAGCAGCCCCCGGAATGACGGGGCCTACGAGCAGTACTTC.

This clone was recorded only once. This chain connects TRBV2 to TRBJ2-5; 12 bases map to TRBD2. Germline V CDR1 and CDR2: SNHLY, FYNNEI. The trim removed 0 bases at V and 5 bases at J, leaving 7 bases unmatched. This CDR3 comprises 17 residues. CDR3 DNA: TGTGCCAGCAGTGAAGCATGGCTAGCGGGGGGGCGGGAGACCCAGTACTTC. Amino acid sequence: CASSEAWLAGGRETQYF.

This chain links TRBV5-1 with TRBJ2-2; 10 nucleotides match TRBD2. J was trimmed by 0 bases and V by 5 bases; bases with no gene match: 7. This CDR3 region has 17 residues. Per germline, CDR1 SGHRS and CDR2 YFSETQ. The CDR3, as DNA: TGCGCCAGCAGATATAGCGGGGGGCCGTCGAACACCGGGGAGCTGTTTTTT. Encoded protein: CASRYSGGPSNTGELFF. The full variable domain, with the rest looked up from reference TRBV5-1 and TRBJ2-2, is KAGVTQTPRYLIKTRGQQVTLSCSPISGHRSVSWYQQTPGQGLQFLFEYFSETQRNKGNFPGRFSGRQFSNSRSEMNVSTLELGDSALYLCASRYSGGPSNTGELFFGEGSRLTVL.

This chain joins TRBV7-6 and TRBJ2-2; D uncertain. The CDR3 covers 14 residues. Trimming removed 5 bases from V and 5 bases from J, with 12 bases in between. Germline V CDR1 and CDR2: SGHVS, FNYEAQ. The DNA for the CDR3 is TGTGCCAGCAGCCCCCGGGCGGAGACCGGGGAGCTGTTTTTT. It translates to CASSPRAETGELFF.

V and J are TRBV5-4 and TRBJ2-3; TRBD2 matches 10 bases. This CDR3 spans 17 amino acids. After removal of 2 bases from V and 5 bases from J, the junction contained 11 bases not matched to a gene. Germline lookup yields CDR1 SGHNT and CDR2 YYREEE (reference sequence). The CDR3 here is CASSFGSSGGGGDTQYF. The CDR3 DNA reads as TGTGCCAGCAGCTTTGGTTCTAGCGGGGGCGGGGGAGATACGCAGTATTTT.

The V and J genes are TRBV7-2 and TRBJ1-1; unclear D gene. V lost 5 bases to trimming and J lost 4 bases, with 14 bases between them. Germline CDR1 SGHTA, CDR2 FQGNSA. The CDR3 is made up of 14 amino acids. DNA for the CDR3: TGTGCCAGCAGCCCGCCGGGCGAGGGCACTGAAGCTTTCTTT. It encodes CASSPPGEGTEAFF. Full variable domain (rest looked up from reference TRBV7-2 and TRBJ1-1): GAGVSQSPSNKVTEKGKDVELRCDPISGHTALYWYRQSLGQGLEFLIYFQGNSAPDKSGLPSDRFSAERTGGSVSTLTIQRTQQEDSAVYLCASSPPGEGTEAFFGQGTRLTVV.

DNA of the CDR3: TGTGCCAGCAGTTGGCTGTCTAATGAAAAACTGTTTTTT. It translates to CASSWLSNEKLFF. The V gene is TRBV27, the J gene TRBJ1-4; D remains ambiguous. The CDR3 is 13 amino acids. V was shortened by 4 bases and J by 3 bases, with 6 bases between the two germline ends. From germline, CDR1 is MNHEY and CDR2 SMNVEV (reference sequence).

The J gene is TRBJ2-3, the V gene TRBV5-1, with 8 positions matching TRBD2. CDR1 and CDR2 (germline): SGHRS, YFSETQ. The V segment lost 3 bases and the J segment 5 bases; nucleotides outside the gene matches: 2. This CDR3 is built from 13 residues. This chain's CDR3 is CASSSGGVDTQYF. The CDR3, as DNA: TGCGCCAGCAGCTCGGGGGGGGTAGATACGCAGTATTTT.

CDR3 nucleotides: TGCGCCAGCAGCTTGTCTAAGTATTCCACTGAAGCTTTCTTT. Protein: CASSLSKYSTEAFF. V usage is TRBV5-1 and J usage is TRBJ1-1, with D unresolved. The CDR3 sequence is 14 residues long. Deletions cut 1 base from V and 4 bases from J, with 11 bases between. The germline V gene encodes CDR1 SGHRS and CDR2 YFSETQ.

V usage is TRBV27 and J usage is TRBJ2-6; maybe TRBD1 (5 bases). CDR1 and CDR2 from the germline V gene are MNHEY and SMNVEV (reference sequence). V lost 3 bases to trimming and J lost 0 bases, with 9 bases between them. The CDR3 consists of 16 residues. The CDR3 DNA reads as TGTGCCAGCAGTTTCCAGGGATCCTCTGGGGCCAACGTCCTGACTTTC. Amino acids: CASSFQGSSGANVLTF.

This clone was seen once. The chain couples TRBV7-2 to TRBJ1-1; TRBD1 matches at 7 bases. CDR1 is SGHTA and CDR2 is FQGNSA in the germline V gene. Trimming took 5 bases from V and 6 from J; bases not matched to a gene: 9. The CDR3 loop spans 14 amino acids. CDR3 coding DNA: TGTGCCAGCAGCATAACCCGGGACAGTCCTGAAGCTTTCTTT. It yields the protein CASSITRDSPEAFF.

This rearrangement joins TRBV12-2 to TRBJ2-5. TRBV12-2 is marked as a pseudogene. CDR3 length: 19 amino acids. CDR3 nucleotides: TGTGCAAGTCGCTTTCCACCCTTCAAAGGTAGAAGGCAGCAAGAGACCCAGTACTTC. Protein product: CASRFPPFKGRRQQETQYF.

The chain recombines TRBV6-5 with TRBJ1-1; TRBD1 might be the D (6 bases). The CDR3 sequence is 11 residues long. Trimming cost V 2 bases and J 8 bases, with 6 bases left between them. Per the germline V gene, CDR1 is MNHEY and CDR2 is SVGAGI. The CDR3 protein is CASSYQGEAFF. CDR3 coding DNA: TGTGCCAGCAGTTACCAGGGGGAAGCTTTCTTT.

In its sample, this clone was seen a few times. The chain uses TRBV7-9 and TRBJ1-2; TRBD1 is a possible D gene (6 bases). The CDR3 sequence is 16 residues long. Germline V gene lookup returns CDR1 SEHNR and CDR2 FQNEAQ (reference sequence). Deletions cut 0 bases from V and 6 bases from J, with 17 bases between. For the CDR3, the DNA is TGTGCCAGCAGCTTAGCACCGGGGCCTAGGGGGGATGGCTACACCTTC. It is translated as CASSLAPGPRGDGYTF. Complete variable domain (other parts from reference TRBV7-9 and TRBJ1-2): DTGVSQNPRHKITKRGQNVTFRCDPISEHNRLYWYRQTLGQGPEFLTYFQNEAQLEKSRLLSDRFSAERPKGSFSTLEIQRTEQGDSAMYLCASSLAPGPRGDGYTFGSGTRLTVV.

This sequence joins TRBV6-5 and TRBJ2-2; perhaps TRBD2 as D (5 bases). The V end lost 7 bases, the J end lost 1 base, and 7 bases lay between the germline ends. The CDR3 has 13 residues. CDR1 and CDR2 (germline): MNHEY, SVGAGI. The CDR3 nucleotides are TGTGCCAGCAATCGGGGGAACACCGGGGAGCTGTTTTTT. Translation: CASNRGNTGELFF.

The V gene is TRBV11-3, the J gene TRBJ2-1, with TRBD1 identical over 10 bases. Germline V gene data show CDR1 as SGHNT and CDR2 as YENEEA. V lost 3 bases to trimming and J lost 9 bases; unmatched junction nucleotides: 14. The CDR3 is 17 residues long. CDR3 residues: CASSLGTGALKSSEQFF. Written as DNA, the CDR3 is TGTGCCAGCAGCTTGGGGACAGGGGCCCTAAAATCGAGTGAGCAGTTCTTC. Looking up the rest from reference TRBV11-3 and TRBJ2-1 gives the full variable domain: EAGVVQSPRYKIIEKKQPVAFWCNPISGHNTLYWYLQNLGQGPELLIRYENEEAVDDSQLPKDRFSAERLKGVDSTLKIQPAELGDSAVYLCASSLGTGALKSSEQFFGPGTRLTVL.